The 7 T cell receptor beta chains presented below share a single source sample, sequenced in a study of blood T cell repertoires in COVID-19. Method: immunoSEQ multiplex PCR; TCRdb's copy keeps in-frame clones and lacks some. The data show 190,000 or so clones, around four fifths seen once. Sequencing input: PBMCs or T cells enriched from blood (not recorded which). These receptors originate from a middle-aged man who had recovered from COVID-19.

CDR3 DNA: TGTGCCAGCAGTCTGGACAGCAACACTGAAGCTTTCTTT. This sequence encodes CASSLDSNTEAFF. The chain uses TRBV7-9 and TRBJ1-1; D is possibly TRBD1 (6 bases). V was trimmed by 6 bases and J by 2 bases, leaving 10 bases between them. The CDR3 sequence is 13 residues long. Per germline, CDR1 SEHNR and CDR2 FQNEAQ (reference sequence).

V and J are TRBV9 and TRBJ1-3; maybe TRBD1 (6 bases). Deletions cut 0 bases from V and 4 bases from J, with 14 bases between. The CDR3 covers 16 residues. Germline CDR1 SGDLS, CDR2 YYNGEE. The CDR3: CASSVAQGRGGNTIYF. CDR3 nucleotides: TGTGCCAGCAGCGTAGCTCAGGGGCGAGGAGGAAACACCATATATTTT. The complete variable domain, with remaining parts taken from reference TRBV9 and TRBJ1-3, reads DSGVTQTPKHLITATGQRVTLRCSPRSGDLSVYWYQQSLDQGLQFLIQYYNGEERAKGNILERFSAQQFPDLHSELNLSSLELGDSALYFCASSVAQGRGGNTIYFGEGSWLTVV.

The chain couples TRBV2 to TRBJ1-4; 10 positions agree with TRBD1. This CDR3 has 21 amino acids. With V trimmed by 8 bases and J by 4 bases, 25 bases remained unmatched. The germline CDR1 and CDR2 sequences are SNHLY and FYNNEI. The CDR3 bases are TGTGCCAGCCACTATAAAAAAGCCGGGACAGGGGCCGCTCGGGATAATGAAAAACTGTTTTTT. Protein sequence: CASHYKKAGTGAARDNEKLFF.

The genes are TRBV5-1 and TRBJ1-2; the D gene is possibly TRBD1 (5 bases). With 5 bases removed from V and 7 bases from J, the gap between germline ends came to 15 bases. Germline assignment: CDR1 SGHRS and CDR2 YFSETQ. This CDR3 is 13 amino acids long. This CDR3 is CASSDGGYGGYTF. CDR3 DNA sequence: TGCGCCAGCAGTGACGGGGGTTACGGTGGCTACACCTTC. Based on the CDR3 plus reference TRBV5-1 and TRBJ1-2, the full variable domain is KAGVTQTPRYLIKTRGQQVTLSCSPISGHRSVSWYQQTPGQGLQFLFEYFSETQRNKGNFPGRFSGRQFSNSRSEMNVSTLELGDSALYLCASSDGGYGGYTFGSGTRLTVV.

This chain links TRBV2 with TRBJ1-3; a weak D match, TRBD1 (5 bases). The germline V gene encodes CDR1 SNHLY and CDR2 FYNNEI. CDR3 size: 12 residues. The germline V and J ends were trimmed by 6 bases and 3 bases, with 6 bases remaining between them. The CDR3 loop is CASRTDGNTIYF. CDR3 nucleotides: TGTGCCAGCAGGACAGATGGAAACACCATATATTTT.

V and J are TRBV6-5 and TRBJ2-7; TRBD1 aligns across 8 bases. The CDR3 is made up of 14 amino acids. J was trimmed by 2 bases and V by 2 bases; bases with no gene match: 2. Germline CDR1 is MNHEY and CDR2 is SVGAGI. The CDR3 DNA sequence: TGTGCCAGCAGTTACCCGGGACAGGCCTACGAGCAGTACTTC. Translation: CASSYPGQAYEQYF.

The genes are TRBV9 and TRBJ2-5, with D perhaps matching TRBD2 (6 bases). Germline V gene data show CDR1 as SGDLS and CDR2 as YYNGEE. The CDR3 sequence is 15 residues long. V lost 2 bases and J lost 4, with 15 bases in between. In nucleotides, the CDR3 is TGTGCCAGCAGCGTTTCCGGGTGGAGGGGAGAGACCCAGTACTTC. Amino acids: CASSVSGWRGETQYF.